Reported below is one T cell receptor beta chain. The record originates from a study of blood T cell repertoires in COVID-19. Study-level background: The origin of the acute and convalescent COVID-19 samples was the United States, Italy and Spain.

In terms of age and location, participants ranged from roughly 18 to 95 years and lived in 24 US areas. The CDR3 has 15 amino acids. CDR1 and CDR2 from the germline V gene are PRHDT and FYEKMQ (reference sequence). Trimming left V 1 base short and J 3 bases short, with 9 bases between. Only in-frame clones appear in the TCRdb table, and some are missing; sequencing was by immunoSEQ multiplex PCR. The sample carries under 150,000 clones, about 88% recorded once. V is TRBV13 and J is TRBJ2-2; tentative D call: TRBD2 (6 bases). This TCR was sampled from a woman between 45 and 65 years old who had recovered from COVID-19. Input material: PBMCs or T cells enriched from blood (not recorded which). The CDR3 is CASSLVRGDTGELFF. The CDR3, as DNA: TGTGCCAGCAGCTTAGTGCGGGGAGACACCGGGGAGCTGTTTTTT. The variable domain in full, completed from reference TRBV13 and TRBJ2-2, reads AAGVIQSPRHLIKEKRETATLKCYPIPRHDTVYWYQQGPGQDPQFLISFYEKMQSDKGSIPDRFSAQQFSDYHSELNMSSLELGDSALYFCASSLVRGDTGELFFGEGSRLTVL.